One and the same sample provided the 31 T cell receptor beta chains below, sequenced in a study of blood T cell repertoires in COVID-19. The assay was immunoSEQ multiplex PCR, and TCRdb's table has in-frame clones only and misses some. The sample has approximately 89,000 clones; 80% are singletons. The material sequenced was peripheral blood. The receptors were gathered from a woman at least 80 years old with acute or convalescent COVID-19.

This chain uses TRBV5-1 with TRBJ2-5; D might be TRBD2 (5 bases). V was clipped by 1 base and J by 4 bases, with 14 bases between them. This CDR3 contains 15 residues. Germline CDR1 SGHRS, CDR2 YFSETQ. For the CDR3, the DNA is TGCGCCAGCAGCTTGAGCCCGAGGGCGGGAGAGACCCAGTACTTC. It is translated as CASSLSPRAGETQYF.

This chain joins TRBV12-1 and TRBJ2-1; the table's D call of TRBD1 was not tested on the DNA. TRBV12-1 is described as a pseudogene. The CDR3 length is 18 residues. CDR3 in DNA: TGTGCCAGCAGCCTACAGACAGGGGCGAACCATCCCTACAATGAGCAGTTCTTC. This codes for CASSLQTGANHPYNEQFF.

This clone was counted once. This chain uses TRBV9 with TRBJ1-5; TRBD1 agrees at 9 bases. The germline V gene has CDR1 SGDLS and CDR2 YYNGEE. The CDR3 runs 15 residues. J gave up 7 bases and V 0 bases, and 5 bases lay outside the gene matches. The CDR3 sequence is CASSVGDRGNQPQHF. The CDR3 DNA follows: TGTGCCAGCAGCGTAGGCGACAGGGGGAACCAGCCCCAGCATTTT.

This sequence joins TRBV18 and TRBJ2-3; no reliable D call. The germline CDR1 and CDR2 sequences are KGHSH and LQKENI. The CDR3 covers 11 residues. V lost 7 bases to trimming and J lost 2 bases, with 4 bases between them. The CDR3 region is CASLYTDTQYF. In nucleotides, the CDR3 is TGTGCCAGCTTGTACACAGATACGCAGTATTTT.

The gene calls are TRBV7-8 and TRBJ1-4; D is uncertain. The CDR3 length is 13 residues. The germline gives CDR1 SGHVS, CDR2 FQNEAQ. The germline V and J ends were trimmed by 5 bases and 8 bases, with 12 bases remaining between them. CDR3 nucleotide sequence: TGTGCCAGCAGCCGACGGTCGAACGAAAAACTGTTTTTT. Translation gives CASSRRSNEKLFF.

V usage is TRBV29-1 and J usage is TRBJ1-1; 12 bases are a match to TRBD1. Germline CDR1 is SQVTM and CDR2 is ANQGSEA. V was pared by 6 bases and J by 4 bases, with 3 bases of the junction left unmatched. The length of the CDR3 is 13 residues. The CDR3 loop reads CSVGQGASTEAFF. DNA of the CDR3: TGCAGCGTGGGACAGGGGGCTAGCACTGAAGCTTTCTTT.

The chain uses TRBV7-6 and TRBJ2-7; D may be TRBD1 (5 bases). The ends were cut back, 1 base at V and 2 bases at J, with 15 bases in the middle. Germline-derived CDR1 and CDR2 are SGHVS and FNYEAQ. The CDR3 extends over 16 amino acids. The CDR3 DNA is TGTGCCAGCAGCTTAGGATGGGGCTCCGGGCCCTACGAGCAGTACTTC. The encoded protein is CASSLGWGSGPYEQYF. Based on the CDR3 plus reference TRBV7-6 and TRBJ2-7, the full variable domain is GAGVSQSPRYKVTKRGQDVALRCDPISGHVSLYWYRQALGQGPEFLTYFNYEAQQDKSGLPNDRFSAERPEGSISTLTIQRTEQRDSAMYRCASSLGWGSGPYEQYFGPGTRLTVT.

The chain is built from TRBV19 and TRBJ2-7; 11 bases map to TRBD1. The length of the CDR3 is 16 residues. V gave up 5 bases and J gave up 5 bases; unmatched junction bases: 11. Germline V gene sequence: CDR1 LNHDA, CDR2 SQIVND (reference sequence). CDR3 residues: CASSARTGGAPDEQYF. For the CDR3, the DNA is TGTGCCAGTAGTGCCCGGACAGGGGGCGCCCCTGACGAGCAGTACTTC.

The chain employs TRBV2 and TRBJ1-4; 8 nucleotides agree with TRBD1. Germline V gene sequence: CDR1 SNHLY, CDR2 FYNNEI. CDR3 length: 15 amino acids. Losses at the gene ends were 6 bases for V and 3 bases for J; bases not matched to a gene: 6. The CDR3 here is CASSPRRGPNEKLFF. Here the CDR3 DNA reads TGTGCCAGCAGCCCCCGCAGGGGGCCTAATGAAAAACTGTTTTTT.

The chain links TRBV12-3 or TRBV12-4 to TRBJ1-6; TRBD1 matches 7 bases. This CDR3 comprises 13 residues. With V trimmed by 6 bases and J by 13 bases, 9 bases remained unmatched. The CDR3 DNA sequence: TGTGCCAGCAGAACCCAGGGGGTTTCGCCCCTCCACTTT. Protein sequence: CASRTQGVSPLHF.

The chain couples TRBV14 to TRBJ2-7; 8 positions match TRBD1. This CDR3 is built from 18 residues. Germline values: CDR1 SGHDN, CDR2 FVKESK. V lost 2 bases to trimming and J lost 3 bases; unmatched junction nucleotides: 15. The CDR3 sequence is CASSQPRETGVPNYEQYF. CDR3 nucleotides: TGTGCCAGCAGCCAACCAAGGGAGACAGGGGTCCCTAACTACGAGCAGTACTTC.

This chain links TRBV15 with TRBJ1-1, with unresolved D. Between the trimmed V and J ends, which lost 5 bases and 5 bases, there was a span of 6 bases. Germline CDR1 LNHNV, CDR2 YYDKDF (reference sequence). The CDR3 contains 11 residues. The CDR3 protein is CATSDWTEAFF. In nucleotides, the CDR3 is TGTGCCACCAGCGACTGGACTGAAGCTTTCTTT.

The chain employs TRBV24-1 and TRBJ2-5, with 7 bases lining up with TRBD1. Germline loops: CDR1 KGHDR, CDR2 SFDVKD. There are 15 residues in the CDR3. Trimming at V came to 2 bases and at J to 5 bases, leaving 7 bases not matched to a gene. CDR3 in DNA: TGTGCCACCAGTGATTCTCGACAGGGTTTGGAGACCCAGTACTTC. It encodes CATSDSRQGLETQYF.

The rearrangement links TRBV18 to TRBJ2-5; D might be TRBD2 (5 bases). The CDR3 loop spans 14 amino acids. Germline V CDR1 and CDR2: KGHSH, LQKENI. The germline V and J ends were trimmed by 0 bases and 2 bases, with 7 bases remaining between them. The CDR3 nucleotides read TGTGCCAGCTCACCACCATGGGAGCAAGAGACCCAGTACTTC. Amino acids: CASSPPWEQETQYF.

This chain uses TRBV9 with TRBJ2-7; D may be TRBD1 (6 bases). CDR1 and CDR2 (germline): SGDLS, YYNGEE. With 6 bases removed from V and 6 bases from J, the gap between germline ends came to 22 bases. The CDR3 has 15 residues. The CDR3 DNA sequence: TGTGCCAGCATTTCCAGGGGCGGCCTATGCTGCGAGCAGTACTTC. Its translation: CASISRGGLCCEQYF. Full variable domain (outside the CDR3, taken from reference TRBV9 and TRBJ2-7): DSGVTQTPKHLITATGQRVTLRCSPRSGDLSVYWYQQSLDQGLQFLIQYYNGEERAKGNILERFSAQQFPDLHSELNLSSLELGDSALYFCASISRGGLCCEQYFGPGTRLTVT.

This chain uses TRBV18 with TRBJ1-3; TRBD1 might be the D (5 bases). From germline, CDR1 is KGHSH and CDR2 LQKENI. The CDR3 contains 15 residues. The V end lost 2 bases, the J end lost 1 base, and 9 bases lay between the germline ends. The CDR3 coding sequence is TGTGCCAGCTCACCATCTGACAGTTCTGGAAACACCATATATTTT. This codes for CASSPSDSSGNTIYF.

The V and J genes are TRBV6-1 and TRBJ1-1, with 7 bases matching TRBD1. CDR3 length: 16 amino acids. J gave up 4 bases and V 4 bases, and 12 bases lay outside the gene matches. The germline CDR1 and CDR2 sequences are MNHNS and SASEGT. The DNA for the CDR3 is TGTGCCAGCAGTGTATACCCGACAGGGATGGTCACTGAAGCTTTCTTT. It is translated as CASSVYPTGMVTEAFF.

The chain joins TRBV5-5 to TRBJ2-3; perhaps TRBD1 as D (6 bases). Germline V gene lookup returns CDR1 SGHKS and CDR2 YYEKEE (reference sequence). V lost 2 bases and J lost 6, with 19 bases in between. The CDR3 length is 16 residues. CDR3 in amino acids: CASSFDVSGAADTQYF. For the CDR3, the DNA is TGTGCCAGCAGCTTCGATGTCTCAGGGGCGGCGGATACGCAGTATTTT.

V usage is TRBV5-1 and J usage is TRBJ2-5; 11 nucleotides agree with TRBD2. The V and J ends lost 4 bases and 5 bases, in that order; junction bases with no gene match: 10. The germline V gene encodes CDR1 SGHRS and CDR2 YFSETQ. There are 16 residues in the CDR3. In nucleotides, the CDR3 is TGCGCCAGCAGCCCCTTAGCGGGAGGGGATGAGGAGACCCAGTACTTC. Its protein product is CASSPLAGGDEETQYF.

This CDR3 reads CASSALPQGTGNTIYF. The CDR3 bases are TGTGCCAGCAGCGCCCTCCCACAGGGAACTGGAAACACCATATATTTT. This chain connects TRBV9 to TRBJ1-3, with D perhaps matching TRBD1 (6 bases). The germline CDR1 and CDR2 sequences are SGDLS and YYNGEE. The CDR3 extends over 16 amino acids. V gave up 3 bases and J gave up 2 bases, with 15 bases separating them.

The count of this clone is one. This chain connects TRBV7-9 to TRBJ2-2, with D possibly matching TRBD1 (5 bases). CDR3 length: 14 residues. From germline, CDR1 is SEHNR and CDR2 FQNEAQ (reference sequence). V lost 5 bases, J lost 5 bases, and 12 bases lay in between. CDR3 DNA sequence: TGTGCCAGCAGCCCCGCCCGACAGACCGGGGAGCTGTTTTTT. Translation gives CASSPARQTGELFF.

CDR3: CASSELEGTDTQYF. The CDR3 DNA follows: TGTGCCAGCAGTGAACTAGAGGGCACAGATACGCAGTATTTT. The chain joins TRBV2 to TRBJ2-3; no firm D call. The CDR3 totals 14 residues. Between the trimmed V and J ends, which lost 2 bases and 1 base, there was a span of 7 bases. From germline, CDR1 is SNHLY and CDR2 FYNNEI. Using reference TRBV2 and TRBJ2-3 for the parts outside the CDR3, the full variable domain is EPEVTQTPSHQVTQMGQEVILRCVPISNHLYFYWYRQILGQKVEFLVSFYNNEISEKSEIFDDQFSVERPDGSNFTLKIRSTKLEDSAMYFCASSELEGTDTQYFGPGTRLTVL.

The chain recombines TRBV9 with TRBJ2-2, with 11 bases fitting TRBD2. Looked up from germline, CDR1 is SGDLS and CDR2 is YYNGEE. The CDR3 contains 14 residues. V was clipped by 5 bases and J by 6 bases; unmatched bases: 3. CDR3 in amino acids: CASSLAGGPGELFF. The CDR3 DNA follows: TGTGCCAGCAGTCTAGCGGGAGGCCCCGGGGAGCTGTTTTTT.

This clone was picked up one time. The V call is TRBV20-1, the J call TRBJ2-1, with a weak D call TRBD2 (5 bases). The CDR3 has 11 residues. Germline V CDR1 and CDR2: DFQATT, SNEGSKA (reference sequence). V was trimmed by 6 bases and J by 7 bases, leaving 10 bases between them. CDR3 nucleotides: TGCAGTGCGCCAGCGGTAAATGAGCAGTTCTTC. Protein: CSAPAVNEQFF.

The V call is TRBV5-6, the J call TRBJ2-3; tentative D call: TRBD2 (6 bases). V gave up 3 bases and J gave up 0 bases, with 14 bases separating them. The CDR3 totals 16 residues. CDR1 is SGHDT and CDR2 is YYEEEE in the germline V gene. CDR3 amino acids: CASSSPSGLSTDTQYF. The CDR3 DNA follows: TGTGCCAGCAGCTCGCCTTCGGGACTCAGCACAGATACGCAGTATTTT.

This clone was observed once. The CDR3 DNA reads as TGTGCCAGCAGTTTACAGGGGGTGTTAACCGGGGAGCTGTTTTTT. Its protein is CASSLQGVLTGELFF. V usage is TRBV5-4 and J usage is TRBJ2-2; 8 nucleotides align to TRBD1. The germline V gene has CDR1 SGHNT and CDR2 YYREEE (reference sequence). With 5 bases clipped from V and 5 bases from J, the junction kept 8 bases outside the gene matches. The CDR3 consists of 15 residues.

This chain joins TRBV5-7 and TRBJ2-5, with D possibly being TRBD2 (5 bases). TRBV5-7 is classed as an ORF, of uncertain function. V was shortened by 0 bases and J by 7 bases, with 10 bases between the two germline ends. The CDR3 has 13 residues. The CDR3 DNA reads as TGTGCCAGCAGCTTGGGAGTACGGGGGACCCAGTACTTC. As protein: CASSLGVRGTQYF.

CDR3 DNA: TGTGCCAGCAAAACAGGAAACTATGGCTACACCTTC. Its translation: CASKTGNYGYTF. The gene calls are TRBV3-1 (or the pseudogene TRBV3-2) and TRBJ1-2; perhaps TRBD1 as D (5 bases). CDR3 length: 12 residues. V dropped 7 bases and J dropped 2 bases, with 8 bases sitting between them. In germline, CDR1 is LGHDT, CDR2 YNNKEL (reference sequence).

The chain links TRBV29-1 to TRBJ2-5; the match to TRBD1 covers 8 bases. CDR1 and CDR2 (germline): SQVTM, ANQGSEA. The CDR3 spans 12 residues. The junction had 1 base not matched to a gene; V was cut back by 6 bases and J by 1 base. CDR3 in amino acids: CSVGQGQETQYF. Written as DNA, the CDR3 is TGCAGCGTAGGACAGGGCCAAGAGACCCAGTACTTC. Using reference TRBV29-1 and TRBJ2-5 for the parts outside the CDR3, the full variable domain is SAVISQKPSRDICQRGTSLTIQCQVDSQVTMMFWYRQQPGQSLTLIATANQGSEATYESGFVIDKFPISRPNLTFSTLTVSNMSPEDSSIYLCSVGQGQETQYFGPGTRLLVL.

The chain couples TRBV7-2 to TRBJ2-1; 7 nucleotides agree with TRBD2. The germline gives CDR1 SGHTA, CDR2 FQGNSA. The length of the CDR3 is 14 residues. Unmatched junction bases numbered 0, after V lost 3 bases and J lost 1 base. The CDR3 loop is CASSLGGSYNEQFF. Here the CDR3 DNA reads TGTGCCAGCAGCTTGGGGGGGTCCTACAATGAGCAGTTCTTC.

The chain has TRBV18 and TRBJ2-7; 7 bases map to TRBD1. The germline V gene has CDR1 KGHSH and CDR2 LQKENI. The CDR3 is 14 amino acids. V gave up 5 bases and J gave up 0 bases; unmatched junction bases: 4. As DNA, the CDR3 is TGTGCCAGCTCATCCACAGGGGACTCCTACGAGCAGTACTTC. Its protein product is CASSSTGDSYEQYF.